The 11 T cell receptor beta chains listed next were all sequenced from one sample in a study of identical twins. Each CDR3 protein gets one entry after TCRdb re-called the 5' RACE reads with MiXCR. The table shows about 890,000 distinct CDR3 sequences, with roughly an eighth occurring only once. These data also featured in a second study, about yellow fever vaccine responses in identical twins.

Input material: PBMCs. Every receptor here comes from a woman younger than 35 in good health.

The chain joins TRBV20-1 to TRBJ1-4; D is perhaps TRBD1 (6 bases). CDR3 length equals 13 residues. V lost 5 bases to trimming and J lost 13 bases, with 20 bases between them. Germline assignment: CDR1 DFQATT and CDR2 SNEGSKA (reference sequence). The CDR3 loop is CSAARDIEWGLFF. DNA of the CDR3: TGCAGTGCTGCCCGGGACATCGAATGGGGACTGTTTTTT.

This clonotype has ten or more counts. V usage is TRBV11-2 and J usage is TRBJ2-1; TRBD2 is a possible D gene (6 bases). CDR3 length: 14 residues. The ends were cut back, 5 bases at V and 6 bases at J, with 14 bases in the middle. The germline V gene has CDR1 SGHAT and CDR2 FQNNGV. CDR3 loop: CASSPRTTINEQFF. CDR3 nucleotide sequence: TGTGCCAGCAGCCCCAGGACTACTATCAATGAGCAGTTCTTC.

V gene TRBV20-1 combines with J gene TRBJ1-5, with D unclear. The germline V and J ends were trimmed by 3 bases and 3 bases, with 15 bases remaining between them. CDR1 and CDR2 from the germline V gene are DFQATT and SNEGSKA (reference sequence). The CDR3 is made up of 15 amino acids. CDR3 sequence: CSARRPGGVNQPQHF. The CDR3 region has the DNA TGCAGTGCTAGGCGTCCGGGCGGTGTCAATCAGCCCCAGCATTTT.

This clonotype was found a few times. The chain joins TRBV2 to TRBJ1-3, with TRBD1 matching over 9 bases. CDR3 length equals 15 residues. J lost 8 bases, V lost 2 bases, and 7 bases had no gene match. Germline values: CDR1 SNHLY, CDR2 FYNNEI. The DNA of the CDR3 is TGTGCCAGCAGTGAATCGGGACAGGGCTGGGACACCATATATTTT. The encoded protein is CASSESGQGWDTIYF.

The sample holds a few counts of this clonotype. The chain combines TRBV12-3 or TRBV12-4 with TRBJ1-1; a weak D match, TRBD1 (5 bases). The CDR3 consists of 13 residues. Between the trimmed V and J ends, which lost 7 bases and 5 bases, there was a span of 14 bases. The CDR3 nucleotides are TGTGCCAGCATGGTCCAAGAGGGGACTGAAGCTTTCTTT. It specifies CASMVQEGTEAFF.

The genes are TRBV12-5 and TRBJ2-3, with 13 nucleotides matching TRBD2. CDR1 and CDR2 (germline): LGHNT, FRNRAP. The CDR3 runs to 17 residues. J lost 1 base, V lost 4 bases, and 5 bases had no gene match. CDR3 DNA sequence: TGTGCTAGTGGTTGGATTACTAGCGGGAGGGGCACAGATACGCAGTATTTT. Translating it yields CASGWITSGRGTDTQYF.

This clonotype was found many times. The CDR3 DNA sequence: TGTGCCAGCAGTGAAGCGCTTGCAGAAGCCTACGAGCAGTACTTC. Protein product: CASSEALAEAYEQYF. The chain recombines TRBV6-1 with TRBJ2-7, with no clear D. V was clipped by 0 bases and J by 2 bases, with 11 bases between them. This CDR3 spans 15 amino acids. The germline gives CDR1 MNHNS, CDR2 SASEGT.

There are a few counts of this clonotype. The chain combines TRBV28 with TRBJ2-5, with 7 positions matching TRBD2. From germline, CDR1 is MDHEN and CDR2 SYDVKM. The V gene end was trimmed by 2 bases and the J gene end by 3 bases; junction bases not matched to a gene: 6. The CDR3 consists of 15 residues. The CDR3 DNA reads TGTGCCAGCAGTTTAAGATCTAGCGGAAAAGAGACCCAGTACTTC. Its translation: CASSLRSSGKETQYF.

V gene TRBV5-5 combines with J gene TRBJ2-1; 7 nucleotides align to TRBD1. Germline-derived CDR1 and CDR2 are SGHKS and YYEKEE (reference sequence). This CDR3 has 16 residues. V was pared by 4 bases and J by 3 bases, with 10 bases of the junction left unmatched. The CDR3 reads CASSESQGRSYNEQFF. CDR3 nucleotides: TGTGCCAGCAGCGAGTCACAGGGGAGAAGCTACAATGAGCAGTTCTTC.

This clonotype was counted only a few times. The V call is TRBV7-6, the J call TRBJ2-1; 11 bases agree with TRBD2. V was clipped by 2 bases and J by 0 bases; unmatched bases: 6. This CDR3 has 18 amino acids. Germline V lookup: CDR1 SGHVS, CDR2 FNYEAQ. The CDR3 sequence: CASSLTSGSSGSYNEQFF. The CDR3, as DNA: TGTGCCAGCAGCTTAACTAGCGGGAGTTCGGGCTCCTACAATGAGCAGTTCTTC.

This clonotype was found many times. The rearrangement joins TRBV29-1 to TRBJ2-3, with D possibly matching TRBD2 (5 bases). Trimming removed 0 bases at V and 7 bases at J, with 23 bases between. The CDR3 is 17 residues long. Germline assignment: CDR1 SQVTM and CDR2 ANQGSEA. The CDR3 spells CSVEEEVNGESAYTQYF. CDR3 nucleotide sequence: TGCAGCGTTGAAGAGGAGGTAAACGGGGAATCGGCCTATACGCAGTATTTT.